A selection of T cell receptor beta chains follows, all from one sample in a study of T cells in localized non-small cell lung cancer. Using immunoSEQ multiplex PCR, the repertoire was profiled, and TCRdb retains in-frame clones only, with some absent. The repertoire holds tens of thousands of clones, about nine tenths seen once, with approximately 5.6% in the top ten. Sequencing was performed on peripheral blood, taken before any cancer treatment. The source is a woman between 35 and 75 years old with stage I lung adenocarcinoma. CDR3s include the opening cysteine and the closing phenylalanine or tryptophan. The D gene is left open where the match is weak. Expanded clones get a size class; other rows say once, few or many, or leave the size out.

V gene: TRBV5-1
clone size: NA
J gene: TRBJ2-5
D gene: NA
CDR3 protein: CASSLEQTQYF
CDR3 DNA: TGCGCCAGCAGCTTGGAACAGACCCAGTACTTC

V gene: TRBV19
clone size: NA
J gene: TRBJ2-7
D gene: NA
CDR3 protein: CASSDRFPYEQYF
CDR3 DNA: TGTGCCAGTAGTGATCGGTTCCCCTACGAGCAGTACTTC

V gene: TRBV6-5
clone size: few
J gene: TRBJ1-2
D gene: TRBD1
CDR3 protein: CASSYSFGQGKGGYTF
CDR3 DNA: TGTGCCAGCAGTTACTCTTTCGGACAGGGGAAGGGGGGCTACACCTTC

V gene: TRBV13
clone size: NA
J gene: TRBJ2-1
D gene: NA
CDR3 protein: CASEGRRGNEQFF
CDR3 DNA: TGTGCCAGCGAGGGCAGGCGGGGCAATGAGCAGTTCTTC

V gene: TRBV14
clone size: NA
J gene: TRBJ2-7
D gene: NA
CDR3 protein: CASSQVGYEQYF
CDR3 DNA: TGTGCCAGCAGCCAAGTGGGCTACGAGCAGTACTTC

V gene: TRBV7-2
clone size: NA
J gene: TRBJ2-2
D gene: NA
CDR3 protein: CASSFTGTTNTGELFF
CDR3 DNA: TGTGCCAGCAGCTTTACTGGCACCACGAACACCGGGGAGCTGTTTTTT

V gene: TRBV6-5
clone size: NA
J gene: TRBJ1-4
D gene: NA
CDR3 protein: CASSYSGEKLFF
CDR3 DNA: TGTGCCAGCAGTTACTCTGGCGAAAAACTGTTTTTT

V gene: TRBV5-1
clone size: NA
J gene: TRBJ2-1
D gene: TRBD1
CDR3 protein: CASSKGTGGVYNEQFF
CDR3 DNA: TGCGCCAGCAGCAAAGGGACAGGGGGCGTCTACAATGAGCAGTTCTTC

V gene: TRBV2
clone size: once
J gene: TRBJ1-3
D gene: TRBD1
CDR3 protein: CASSVTGVGNTIYF
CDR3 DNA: TGTGCCAGCAGTGTTACAGGGGTGGGAAACACCATATATTTT

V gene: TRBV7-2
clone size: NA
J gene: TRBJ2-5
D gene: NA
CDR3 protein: CASRRTGSETQYF
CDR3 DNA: TGTGCCAGCAGACGAACAGGGTCAGAGACCCAGTACTTC

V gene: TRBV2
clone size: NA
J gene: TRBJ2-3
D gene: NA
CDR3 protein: CASSSRQRDTQYF
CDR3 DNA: TGTGCCAGCAGTTCCAGACAGCGAGATACGCAGTATTTT

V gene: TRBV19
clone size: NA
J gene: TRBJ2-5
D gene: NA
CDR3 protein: CASSIGSPRWGGQETQYF
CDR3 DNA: TGTGCCAGTAGTATTGGGTCGCCACGTTGGGGAGGCCAAGAGACCCAGTACTTC

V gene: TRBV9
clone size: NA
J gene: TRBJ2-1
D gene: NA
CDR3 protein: CASSATSPNNEQFF
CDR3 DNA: TGTGCCAGCAGCGCGACTAGTCCAAACAATGAGCAGTTCTTC

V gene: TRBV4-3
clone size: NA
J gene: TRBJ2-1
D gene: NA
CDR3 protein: CASSQDGTGADEQFF
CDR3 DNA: TGCGCCAGCAGCCAAGACGGTACGGGGGCAGACGAGCAGTTCTTC

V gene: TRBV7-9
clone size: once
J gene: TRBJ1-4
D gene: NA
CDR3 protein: CASSLGSESILFHEKLFF
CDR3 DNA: TGTGCCAGCAGCTTAGGCAGCGAATCCATCCTTTTCCATGAAAAACTGTTTTTT

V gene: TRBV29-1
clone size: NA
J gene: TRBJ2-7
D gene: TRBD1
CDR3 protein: CSVELVRQGSYEQYF
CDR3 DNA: TGCAGCGTTGAGTTGGTGAGACAGGGCTCCTACGAGCAGTACTTC

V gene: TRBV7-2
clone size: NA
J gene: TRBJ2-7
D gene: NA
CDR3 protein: CASSLEGRPVDEQYF
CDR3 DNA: TGTGCCAGCAGCTTAGAAGGGAGGCCTGTAGACGAGCAGTACTTC

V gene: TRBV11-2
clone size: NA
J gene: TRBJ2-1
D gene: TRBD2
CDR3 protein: CASSPGLAGYNEQFF
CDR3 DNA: TGTGCCAGCAGCCCGGGACTAGCGGGTTACAATGAGCAGTTCTTC

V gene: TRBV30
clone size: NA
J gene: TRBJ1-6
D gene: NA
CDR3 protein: CAWRLVNSPLHF
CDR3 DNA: TGTGCCTGGAGATTGGTGAATTCACCCCTCCACTTT

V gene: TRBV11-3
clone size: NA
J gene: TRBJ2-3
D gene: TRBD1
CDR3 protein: CASSLVDRAQDTQYF
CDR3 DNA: TGTGCCAGCAGCTTAGTGGACAGGGCCCAGGATACGCAGTATTTT

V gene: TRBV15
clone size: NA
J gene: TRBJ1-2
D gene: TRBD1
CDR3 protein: CATSRDLTGVDGYTF
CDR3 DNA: TGTGCCACCAGCAGAGATCTAACAGGGGTGGATGGCTACACCTTC

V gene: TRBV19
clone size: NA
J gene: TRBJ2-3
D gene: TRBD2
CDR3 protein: CASDGTSGGRSTDTQYF
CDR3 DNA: TGTGCCAGTGATGGGACTAGCGGGGGCCGGAGCACAGATACGCAGTATTTT

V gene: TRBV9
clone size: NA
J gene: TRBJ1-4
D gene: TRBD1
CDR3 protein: CASSAGTANEKLFF
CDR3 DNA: TGTGCCAGCAGCGCCGGGACAGCTAATGAAAAACTGTTTTTT

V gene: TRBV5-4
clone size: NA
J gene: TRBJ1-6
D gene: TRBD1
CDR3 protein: CASSLPQGGNSPLHF
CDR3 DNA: TGTGCCAGCAGCTTACCGCAGGGGGGCAATTCACCCCTCCACTTT

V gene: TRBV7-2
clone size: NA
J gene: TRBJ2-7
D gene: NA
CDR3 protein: CASSLALSYEQYF
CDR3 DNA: TGTGCCAGCAGCTTAGCTCTTTCCTACGAGCAGTACTTC

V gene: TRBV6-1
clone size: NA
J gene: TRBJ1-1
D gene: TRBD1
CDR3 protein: CASSKTGLGTEAFF
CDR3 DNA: TGTGCCAGCAGTAAGACAGGGCTGGGGACTGAAGCTTTCTTT

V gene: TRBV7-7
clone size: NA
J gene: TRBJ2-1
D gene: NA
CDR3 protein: CASSESRGRENEQFF
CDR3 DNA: TGTGCTAGCAGCGAGTCGCGGGGGCGCGAGAATGAGCAGTTCTTC

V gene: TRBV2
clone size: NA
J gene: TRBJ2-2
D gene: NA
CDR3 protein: CASSDSLRTNTGELFF
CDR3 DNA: TGTGCCAGCAGTGATTCGCTCAGAACGAACACCGGGGAGCTGTTTTTT

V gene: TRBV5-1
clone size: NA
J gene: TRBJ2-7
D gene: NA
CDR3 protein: CASSSNRASYEQYF
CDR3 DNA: TGCGCCAGCAGCTCCAACCGCGCCTCCTACGAGCAGTACTTC

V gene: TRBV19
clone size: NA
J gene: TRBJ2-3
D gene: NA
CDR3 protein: CASSIADTQYF
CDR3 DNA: TGTGCCAGTAGTATAGCAGATACGCAGTATTTT

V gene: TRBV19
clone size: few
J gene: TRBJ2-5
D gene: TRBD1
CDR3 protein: CASSKDRGAGETQYF
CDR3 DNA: TGTGCCAGTAGCAAAGACAGGGGAGCAGGAGAGACCCAGTACTTC

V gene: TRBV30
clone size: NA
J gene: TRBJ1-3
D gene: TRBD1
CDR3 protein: CAWSQRQGASGNTIYF
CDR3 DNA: TGTGCCTGGAGTCAGCGACAGGGGGCGTCCGGAAACACCATATATTTT

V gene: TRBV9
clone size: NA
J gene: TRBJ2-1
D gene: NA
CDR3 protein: CASSVGLGNEQFF
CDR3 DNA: TGTGCCAGCAGCGTAGGGCTGGGGAATGAGCAGTTCTTC

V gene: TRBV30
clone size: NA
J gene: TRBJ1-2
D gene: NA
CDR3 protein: CAWIWGRGYGYTF
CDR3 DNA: TGTGCCTGGATTTGGGGGCGCGGCTATGGCTACACCTTC

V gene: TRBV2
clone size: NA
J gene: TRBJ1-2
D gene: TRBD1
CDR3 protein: CASSVSGQGYGYTF
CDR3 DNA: TGTGCCAGCAGTGTCTCGGGACAGGGGTATGGCTACACCTTC

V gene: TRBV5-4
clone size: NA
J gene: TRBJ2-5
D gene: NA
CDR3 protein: CASSLAGAETQYF
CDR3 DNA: TGTGCCAGCAGCTTGGCTGGGGCGGAGACCCAGTACTTC

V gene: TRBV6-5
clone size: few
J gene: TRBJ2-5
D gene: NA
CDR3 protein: CASSYSGDYQETQYF
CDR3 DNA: TGTGCCAGCAGTTACTCAGGGGACTACCAAGAGACCCAGTACTTC